This TCR beta chain was captured by sequencing in a study of blood T cell repertoires in COVID-19 (dated by TCRdb to the early 2020s). Regarding the study in general: Samples from collaborators originated in the United States, Italy and Spain and spanned both the acute and convalescent phases of COVID-19. HLA class I and class II types, where available, came from metadata supplied by the sample provider rather than from assay-based typing. Nearly every sample came with metadata listing a de-identified subject ID, COVID-19 status, age in years and sex. Samples were obtained from the ongoing ImmuneRACE study (first 160 participants) and from 1,000 to 1,500 subjects provided by 6 global collaborators. The repertoires were released in a freely available public database intended as a resource for research on the immune response to SARS-CoV-2. The material from the prospective study consisted of cDNA or gDNA derived from T cells, B-cell-depleted T cells, or PBMCs. Deeply sampled blood TCRbeta repertoires from subjects exposed to, actively infected with, or recovered from COVID-19 were included in the dataset. Results and caveats for the whole study, not just this receptor: How much clinical and demographic metadata was included differed by source and by participant, and the metadata was provided uncurated.

The sample holds one count of this clone. This receptor's antigen is unknown. No per-base quality is available; no much larger clone lies one base away. One collaborating source in Seattle enrolled patients during active infection and followed them longitudinally through the course of disease. Whole blood was collected in K2EDTA tubes by collaborating institutions according to the institutions' own protocols. For TCRbeta analysis, collaborators shipped samples as frozen whole blood, isolated PBMCs, or DNA extracted from either of those sample types. TCRbeta CDR3 regions were amplified from genomic DNA using the immunoSEQ Assay, a bias-controlled multiplex PCR. In the authors' own workflow: The number of nucleated cells in each sample was estimated by amplification of reference gene primers within the assay. To quantify the absolute abundance of each unique TCRbeta CDR3 rearrangement, sequence reads were collapsed and filtered. For each sample, productive Simpson clonality was calculated by taking the square root of Simpson's diversity index across productive rearrangements. Drawn from immuneACCESS, this table holds only the in-frame rearrangements with V and J called that TCRdb kept. Clones are partly lost; checked studies trace under half to an unresolved V gene and leave the rest unexplained. For V, J and clone size, that table is used; D and trimming come from the DNA. The sample has a few hundred thousand clones on record, approximately 88% of them singletons. The ten largest clones take up roughly a tenth of the sample.

The sequence came from a woman aged 70-85 years with COVID-19, enrolled during active disease. Sequenced input: peripheral blood.

In nucleotides, the sequence is TGTGCCAGCAGTTCCGTCGGGACACAGAACACTGAAGCTTTCTTT. It translates to CASSSVGTQNTEAFF. The V and J genes are TRBV28 and TRBJ1-1; TRBD1 is a possible D gene, resting on 6 matching bases. Per the germline V gene, MDHEN is the CDR1 and SYDVKM is the CDR2. Including the terminal cysteine and phenylalanine, the CDR3 comprises 15 residues. This entry keeps only the CDR3 DNA: 45 bases, framed from base 1. V is reduced by 4 bases and J by 1 base, leaving a spacing of 13 bases between them.